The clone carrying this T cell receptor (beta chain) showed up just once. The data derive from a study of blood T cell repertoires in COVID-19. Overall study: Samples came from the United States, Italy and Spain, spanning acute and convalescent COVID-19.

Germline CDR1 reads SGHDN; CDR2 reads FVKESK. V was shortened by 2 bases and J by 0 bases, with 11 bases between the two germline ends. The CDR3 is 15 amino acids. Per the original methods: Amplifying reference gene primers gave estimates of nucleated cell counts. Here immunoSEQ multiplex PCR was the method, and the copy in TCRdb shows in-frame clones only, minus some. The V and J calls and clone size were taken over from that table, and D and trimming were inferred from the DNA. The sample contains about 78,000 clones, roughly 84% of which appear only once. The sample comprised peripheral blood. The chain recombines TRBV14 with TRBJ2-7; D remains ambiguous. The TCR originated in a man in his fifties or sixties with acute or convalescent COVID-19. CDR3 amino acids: CASSQMGPRSYEQYF. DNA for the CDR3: TGTGCCAGCAGCCAAATGGGCCCCCGCTCCTACGAGCAGTACTTC.